The rows below give T cell receptor beta chains drawn from one sample of a study of OX40 agonist ivuxolimab in advanced cancers. Sequencing was performed with immunoSEQ multiplex PCR; in TCRdb, only in-frame clones are kept and a portion is missing. The sample has 45,000 to 55,000 clones; 85% to 95% are singletons. The sequences come from CD4+ or CD8+ T cells sorted from blood, collected in a trial of the OX40 agonist ivuxolimab. All receptors derive from an adult with an advanced solid tumor such as melanoma, head and neck, liver or kidney cancer. CDR3s include the opening cysteine and the closing phenylalanine or tryptophan. A D gene is named only where the DNA matches it firmly. Clone size is given for some rows only: seen once, a few or many times, or a class if the clone is expanded.

TRBD2	NA	TRBV19	TRBJ2-7	TGTGCCAGTAGTATATCGGGGGGAAGCTCCTACGAGCAGTACTTC	CASSISGGSSYEQYF
NA	NA	TRBV2	TRBJ2-7	TGTGCCAGCAGTGAGTACTACGAGCAGTACTTC	CASSEYYEQYF
NA	NA	TRBV7-9	TRBJ2-2	TGTGCCAGCCCCAGGTCAGGGGTGAACACCGGGGAGCTGTTTTTT	CASPRSGVNTGELFF
NA	NA	TRBV7-2	TRBJ1-5	TGTGCCAGCAGCTTACTGGGGTATCAGCCCCAGCATTTT	CASSLLGYQPQHF
NA	NA	TRBV6-1	TRBJ2-2	TGTGCCAGCAGTGAGTTGAGGGTTCCGAACACCGGGGAGCTGTTTTTT	CASSELRVPNTGELFF
NA	NA	TRBV18	TRBJ2-3	TGTGCCAGCTCACCGAAGAAGGAGACGGCGCAGTATTTT	CASSPKKETAQYF
NA	NA	TRBV27	TRBJ1-2	TGTGCCAGCAGTTTAACCGGGAACTATGGCTACACCTTC	CASSLTGNYGYTF
NA	NA	TRBV9	TRBJ2-7	TGTGCCAGCAGCGTTGGGGGAAACGCCTACGAGCAGTACTTC	CASSVGGNAYEQYF
NA	NA	TRBV21-1	TRBJ2-7	TGTGCCAGCAGCCCCTGTGCCCTAGGACAGGGGCCCTCCTACGAGCAGTACTTC	CASSPCALGQGPSYEQYF
NA	NA	TRBV27	TRBJ2-5	TGTGCCAGCAGTTTATTAGGGAGGCAAGAGACCCAGTACTTC	CASSLLGRQETQYF
NA	NA	TRBV11-1	TRBJ2-1	TGTGCCAGCAGCTTAGCGCTGGGATCTAGCTATGAGCAGTTCTTC	CASSLALGSSYEQFF
TRBD1	NA	TRBV2	TRBJ2-7	TGTGCCAGCAGCGACAGGGAAAGCTCCTACGAGCAGTACTTC	CASSDRESSYEQYF
NA	NA	TRBV6-5	TRBJ2-2	TGTGCCAGCCAAGCGGTCGGCGGGGAGCTGTTTTTT	CASQAVGGELFF
NA	NA	TRBV30	TRBJ2-2	TGTGCCTGGAGTGTATATGCGAACACCGGGGAGCTGTTTTTT	CAWSVYANTGELFF
NA	NA	TRBV6-5	TRBJ2-7	TGTGCCAGCAGTCAAGAGGCGGGCTCGGAGTACTTC	CASSQEAGSEYF
TRBD1	NA	TRBV19	TRBJ2-1	TGTGCCAGTAGTCCGAGGACAGGGGGGCATGAGCAGTTCTTC	CASSPRTGGHEQFF
NA	NA	TRBV6-5	TRBJ2-7	TGTGCCAGCAGAAACAGGGATCTCTCCTACGAGCAGTACTTC	CASRNRDLSYEQYF
NA	NA	TRBV2	TRBJ2-2	TGTGCCAGCAGTCCTAGTAGGCAGGGTGAGAACACCGGGGAGCTGTTTTTT	CASSPSRQGENTGELFF
NA	NA	TRBV11-3	TRBJ2-7	TGTGCCAGCAGCTCCCGGGAAAACTACGAGCAGTACTTC	CASSSRENYEQYF
NA	NA	TRBV7-6	TRBJ2-7	TGTGCCAGCAGCTTAGATAGCTCCTACGAGCAGTACTTC	CASSLDSSYEQYF
NA	NA	TRBV5-8	TRBJ1-5	TGTGCCAGCAGCATGAATCAGCCCCAGCATTTT	CASSMNQPQHF
NA	NA	TRBV6-6	TRBJ2-1	TGTGCCAGCAGTCAAAACAATGAGCAGTTCTTC	CASSQNNEQFF
NA	NA	TRBV11-3	TRBJ2-6	TGTGCCAGCAGCCCCTTAGCGGTCGGGGCCAACGTCCTGACTTTC	CASSPLAVGANVLTF
TRBD2	NA	TRBV4-1	TRBJ2-1	TGCGCCAGCAGTACTAGCGGGAGCTCCTACAATGAGCAGTTCTTC	CASSTSGSSYNEQFF
TRBD1	NA	TRBV5-1	TRBJ2-1	TGCGCCAGCAGCTCTAGGGGACAGACTAATGAGCAGTTCTTC	CASSSRGQTNEQFF
NA	NA	TRBV28	TRBJ2-2	TGTGCCAGCAGCCCTAACAGGGACACCGGGGAGCTGTTTTTT	CASSPNRDTGELFF
NA	NA	TRBV28	TRBJ2-3	TGTGCCAGCAGTCCCTCGGACAGGGAGGGGGATACGCAGTATTTT	CASSPSDREGDTQYF
NA	NA	TRBV1	TRBJ2-5	TGCACCAGCAGCCAAGCAATAGACAGTCAAGAGACCCAGTACTTC	CTSSQAIDSQETQYF
NA	NA	TRBV9	TRBJ2-7	TGTGCCAGCAGCGTAGCTGGACAGACCTACGAGCAGTACTTC	CASSVAGQTYEQYF
NA	NA	TRBV11-2	TRBJ2-7	TGTGCCAGCAGCTTATTTGGTCAGGGCAGCTCCTACGAGCAGTACTTC	CASSLFGQGSSYEQYF
NA	NA	TRBV7-2	TRBJ1-3	TGTGCCAGCAGCGCCTCACAGGGAATTGGAAACACCATATATTTT	CASSASQGIGNTIYF
NA	NA	TRBV19	TRBJ1-1	TGTGCCAGTAGTATAGGGGTGAACACTGAAGCTTTCTTT	CASSIGVNTEAFF
NA	NA	TRBV11-3	TRBJ2-1	TGTGCCAGCAGCGGAGAGATGAATGAGCAGTTCTTC	CASSGEMNEQFF
TRBD2	NA	TRBV5-7	TRBJ2-7	TGTGCCAGCAGCTTGGGAGCGGGAGGGCCCTACGAGCAGTACTTC	CASSLGAGGPYEQYF
NA	NA	TRBV11-1	TRBJ1-1	TGTGCCAGCAGCTCCCCCGGTGGTTCATCCAACACTGAAGCTTTCTTT	CASSSPGGSSNTEAFF
NA	once	TRBV19	TRBJ1-1	TGTTCGGTGCAACGGGCCAACACTGAAGCTTTCTTT	CSVQRANTEAFF
TRBD2	NA	TRBV6-1	TRBJ2-2	TGTGCCAGCAGTGAAGCTAGCGGGAGGGCCGGGGAGCTGTTTTTT	CASSEASGRAGELFF
NA	NA	TRBV7-3	TRBJ2-3	TGTGCCAGCAGCGAGACTTCCGGACCGCTGGATACGCAGTATTTT	CASSETSGPLDTQYF
NA	few	TRBV25-1	TRBJ1-4	TGTGCCAGCAGTGACAGCCTTCTTAATGAAAAACTGTTTTTT	CASSDSLLNEKLFF
NA	NA	TRBV2	TRBJ1-1	TGTGCCAGCAGTGAAGCGAGCGGACTACGTGACACTGAAGCTTTCTTT	CASSEASGLRDTEAFF
TRBD2	NA	TRBV4-1	TRBJ2-1	TGCGCCAGCAGCCAAGGGGGGGGCTACAATGAGCAGTTCTTC	CASSQGGGYNEQFF
NA	few	TRBV7-9	TRBJ2-7	TGTGCCAGCAGCTCCTCTCCGGGACCAGTCCTCTACGAGCAGTACTTC	CASSSSPGPVLYEQYF
NA	NA	TRBV9	TRBJ2-1	TGTGCCAGCAGCGTATCTCAAATCTTC	CASSVSQIF
TRBD2	once	TRBV7-9	TRBJ2-7	TGTGCCAGCAGCTTCGTGGGGGGGTTCTACGAGCAGTACTTC	CASSFVGGFYEQYF
NA	once	TRBV7-3	TRBJ1-1	TGTGCCAGCTGTCTGGACAGTCTTACGAACACTGAAGCTTTCTTT	CASCLDSLTNTEAFF
TRBD2	NA	TRBV5-8	TRBJ2-2	TGTGCCAGCACGACTCTAGCGGAGAACACCGGGGAGCTGTTTTTT	CASTTLAENTGELFF
NA	NA	TRBV29-1	TRBJ2-7	TGCAGCGTTGGACAGGTTCGCTCCTACGACGAGCAGTACTTC	CSVGQVRSYDEQYF
TRBD1	NA	TRBV28	TRBJ2-7	TGTGCCAGTGACCCCGCCGGGACAGGGGCCTACGAGCAGTACTTC	CASDPAGTGAYEQYF
TRBD2	NA	TRBV9	TRBJ2-2	TGTGCCAGCAGCTCTAGGGGCCTAGCGGCCACCGGGGAGCTGTTTTTT	CASSSRGLAATGELFF